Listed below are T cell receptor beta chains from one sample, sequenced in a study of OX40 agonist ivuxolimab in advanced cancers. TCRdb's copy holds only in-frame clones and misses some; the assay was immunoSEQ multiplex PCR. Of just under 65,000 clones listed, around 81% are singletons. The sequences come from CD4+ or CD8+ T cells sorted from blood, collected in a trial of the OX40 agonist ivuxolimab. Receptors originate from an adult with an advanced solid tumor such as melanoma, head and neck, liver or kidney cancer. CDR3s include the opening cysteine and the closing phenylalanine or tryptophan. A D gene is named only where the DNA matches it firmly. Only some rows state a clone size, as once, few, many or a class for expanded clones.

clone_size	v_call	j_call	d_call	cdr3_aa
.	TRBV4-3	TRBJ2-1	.	CASSPQVLISYNEQFF
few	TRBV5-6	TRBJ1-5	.	CASSLRGNDEPQHF
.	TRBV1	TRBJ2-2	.	CTSSPTSRGTGELFF
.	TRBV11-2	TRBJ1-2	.	CASSDDRPGYTF
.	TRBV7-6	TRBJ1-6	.	CASSLEGTGNSPLHF
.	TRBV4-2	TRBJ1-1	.	CASSQDSPTFF
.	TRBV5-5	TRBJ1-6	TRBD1	CASSLGTGSLSSPLHF
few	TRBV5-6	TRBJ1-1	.	CASSPHLGGIPEAFF
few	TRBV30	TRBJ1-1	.	CAWSVPGWEDTEAFF
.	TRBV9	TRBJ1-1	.	CASSVEGETEAFF
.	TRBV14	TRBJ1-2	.	CASSQKGGYTF
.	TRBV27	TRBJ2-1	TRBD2	CASSSPLAGGYNEQFF
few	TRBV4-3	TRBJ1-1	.	CASSQDQDETAFF
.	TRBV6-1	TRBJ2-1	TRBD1	CASREVQGAHNEQFF
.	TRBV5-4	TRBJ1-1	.	CASSFSRINTEAFF
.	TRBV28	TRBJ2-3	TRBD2	CASSLASGGLPTFTDTQYF
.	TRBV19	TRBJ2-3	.	CASSPSGGDTQYF
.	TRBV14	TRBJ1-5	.	CASSQDVRGKYSNQPQHF
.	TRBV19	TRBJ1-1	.	CASSILSPLRGLTTEAFF
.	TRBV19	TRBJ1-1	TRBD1	CASRRDRVTDTEAFF
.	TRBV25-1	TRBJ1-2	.	CASQGQYGYTF
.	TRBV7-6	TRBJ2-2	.	CASSLDSWATGELFF
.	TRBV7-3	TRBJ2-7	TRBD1	CASSLGQYITFSYEQYF
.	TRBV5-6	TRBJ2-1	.	CASSWGMEEQFF
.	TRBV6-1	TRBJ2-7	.	CASSGGHNSYEQYF
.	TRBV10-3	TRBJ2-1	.	CAISPWGGHSYNEQFF
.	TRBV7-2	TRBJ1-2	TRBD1	CASSWTGINYGYTF
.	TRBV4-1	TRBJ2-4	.	CASSQVLPDLAKNIQYF
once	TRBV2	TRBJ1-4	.	CASSTSGNLFF
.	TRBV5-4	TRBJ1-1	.	CASSLAQPNTEAFF
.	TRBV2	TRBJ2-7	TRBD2	CASSFTGGTGEQYF
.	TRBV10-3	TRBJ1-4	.	CAISETDRPNEKLFF
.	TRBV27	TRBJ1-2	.	CASKPQGTNYGYTF
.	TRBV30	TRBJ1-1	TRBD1	CALGTGVSGNTEAFF
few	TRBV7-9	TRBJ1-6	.	CASSRDGNNSPLHF
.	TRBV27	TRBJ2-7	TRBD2	CASSQPGGDIYEQYF
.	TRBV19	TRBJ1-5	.	CASSQIQQGRQPQHF
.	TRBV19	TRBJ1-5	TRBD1	CASSISGGLNQPQHF
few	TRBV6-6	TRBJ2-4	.	CASRQAPKNIQYF
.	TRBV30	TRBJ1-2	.	CAWSDGYHYGYTF
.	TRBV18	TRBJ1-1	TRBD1	CASSPLEGAETEAFF
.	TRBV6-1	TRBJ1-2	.	CASSESTGYGYTF
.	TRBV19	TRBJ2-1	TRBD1	CASILPGGTGAPVF
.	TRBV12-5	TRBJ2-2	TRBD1	CASGLPTGGGAGELFF
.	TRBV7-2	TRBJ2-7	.	CASSFNRDRNEQYF
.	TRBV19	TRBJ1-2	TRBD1	CASSITGGFYGYTF
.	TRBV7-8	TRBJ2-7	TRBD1	CASSGRTGTRF
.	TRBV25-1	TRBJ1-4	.	CASSGPIGNPTNEKLFF
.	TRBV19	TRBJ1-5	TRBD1	CASSSRQGAIGQPQHF